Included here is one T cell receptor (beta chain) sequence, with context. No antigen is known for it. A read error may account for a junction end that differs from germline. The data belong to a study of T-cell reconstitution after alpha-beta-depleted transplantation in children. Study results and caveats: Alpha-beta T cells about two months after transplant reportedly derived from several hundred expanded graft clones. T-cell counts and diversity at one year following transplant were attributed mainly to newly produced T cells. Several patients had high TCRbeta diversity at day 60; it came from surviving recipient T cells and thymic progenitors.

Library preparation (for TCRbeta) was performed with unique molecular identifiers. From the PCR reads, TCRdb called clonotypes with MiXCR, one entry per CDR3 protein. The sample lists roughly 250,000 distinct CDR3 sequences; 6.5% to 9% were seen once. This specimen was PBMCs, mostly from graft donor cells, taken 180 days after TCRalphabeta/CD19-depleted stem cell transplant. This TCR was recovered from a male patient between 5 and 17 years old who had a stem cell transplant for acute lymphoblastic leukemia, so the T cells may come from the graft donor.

In DNA form, the CDR3 reads TGTGCCAGTAGTATTAACGGCAGACTAGCGGGAGTTTCCTACAATGAGCGGTTCTTC. This encodes CASSINGRLAGVSYNERFF. The chain employs TRBV19 and TRBJ2-1, with 12 nucleotides matching TRBD2. Germline V gene data show CDR1 as LNHDA and CDR2 as SQIVND (reference sequence). This CDR3 has 19 amino acids.